Presented here are 10 T cell receptor beta chains from one specimen sequenced in a study of OX40 agonist ivuxolimab in advanced cancers. The assay was immunoSEQ multiplex PCR, and TCRdb's table has in-frame clones only and misses some. The table has around 94,000 clones, roughly 89% seen once. Sequences were derived from CD4+ or CD8+ T cells sorted from blood, sampled in a trial of the OX40 agonist ivuxolimab. Receptor source: an adult with an advanced solid tumor such as melanoma, head and neck, liver or kidney cancer.

The chain employs TRBV28 and TRBJ1-1; 9 nucleotides align to TRBD1. Losses at the gene ends were 6 bases for V and 0 bases for J; bases not matched to a gene: 11. From germline, CDR1 is MDHEN and CDR2 SYDVKM. This CDR3 comprises 17 residues. The CDR3 spells CASRVGTGPRMNTEAFF. In DNA, the CDR3 is TGTGCCAGCAGGGTGGGGACAGGGCCCCGAATGAACACTGAAGCTTTCTTT.

This clone was observed a single time. The chain carries TRBV6-1 and TRBJ1-5; D possibly corresponds to TRBD1 (6 bases). Germline CDR1 MNHNS, CDR2 SASEGT. The CDR3 is 15 residues long. Trimming pared 6 bases from V and 7 bases from J, leaving 19 bases between. This chain's CDR3 is CASSTAGHREQPQHF. CDR3 nucleotides: TGTGCCAGCAGCACTGCGGGACACAGGGAGCAGCCCCAGCATTTT.

This chain uses TRBV7-3 with TRBJ2-6; D call uncertain. Trimming took off 5 bases at V and 0 bases at J, with 11 bases between the two ends. There are 16 residues in the CDR3. Germline CDR1 and CDR2: SGHTA and FQGTGA. The DNA for the CDR3 is TGTGCCAGCAGCCCTCTGGTGGGCTCTGGGGCCAACGTCCTGACTTTC. Amino acids: CASSPLVGSGANVLTF.

The chain has TRBV10-3 and TRBJ2-5; D is undetermined. The V gene's germline CDR1 is ENHRY and CDR2 SYGVKD. Trimming took off 2 bases at V and 4 bases at J, with 8 bases between the two ends. The CDR3 runs 13 residues. The CDR3 is CAISENSGETQYF. In DNA form, the CDR3 reads TGTGCCATCAGTGAGAATTCCGGAGAGACCCAGTACTTC.

The chain has TRBV7-2 and TRBJ2-3; the D gene is possibly TRBD1 (6 bases). Trimming took 0 bases from V and 3 from J, leaving 13 bases between them. Per the germline V gene, CDR1 is SGHTA and CDR2 is FQGNSA. The CDR3 covers 16 residues. CDR3 bases: TGTGCCAGCAGCTTAGCCGGAACTCAGGGGACAGATACGCAGTATTTT. Protein sequence: CASSLAGTQGTDTQYF.

The chain carries TRBV9 and TRBJ1-2, with 8 bases identical to TRBD1. V shed 6 bases, J shed 3 bases, and the junction held 7 bases outside the gene matches. Germline-derived CDR1 and CDR2 are SGDLS and YYNGEE. The CDR3 spans 14 residues. The DNA for the CDR3 is TGTGCCAGCACCAAGGACAGGGAGCACTATGGCTACACCTTC. Its protein product is CASTKDREHYGYTF.

In nucleotides, the CDR3 is TGTGCCACCAGCAGATCCCCAGACAGGTTAAATTCACCCCTCCACTTT. It translates to CATSRSPDRLNSPLHF. The chain links TRBV15 to TRBJ1-6; a possible D gene is TRBD1 (6 bases). Trimming took 2 bases from V and 7 from J, leaving 15 bases between them. This CDR3 has 16 amino acids. CDR1 is LNHNV, CDR2 YYDKDF, per germline (reference sequence).

The rearrangement uses TRBV6-1 and TRBJ2-7; the D gene is possibly TRBD1 (5 bases). Germline V gives CDR1 MNHNS, CDR2 SASEGT. The CDR3 runs to 12 residues. Trimming shortened V by 5 bases and J by 3 bases, and 8 bases separated the two germline ends. Written as DNA, the CDR3 is TGTGCCAGCAGTCGAGACAGCTACGAGCAGTACTTC. Translated, it gives CASSRDSYEQYF.

The V call is TRBV28, the J call TRBJ1-3; TRBD1 matches at 8 bases. Germline CDR1 MDHEN, CDR2 SYDVKM. Trimming cost V 11 bases and J 4 bases; bases outside gene matches: 10. This CDR3 region has 14 residues. CDR3 residues: CAGQGAGTGNTIYF. CDR3 DNA sequence: TGTGCCGGACAGGGTGCCGGGACCGGAAACACCATATATTTT.

This clone was seen only a few times. The V and J genes are TRBV30 and TRBJ1-1; D is uncertain. Germline V CDR1 and CDR2: GTSNPN, SVGIG (reference sequence). This CDR3 contains 11 residues. Deletions cut 2 bases from V and 11 bases from J, with 12 bases between. CDR3 DNA sequence: TGTGCCTGGAGTTTCCAGGAGTGGGCTTTCTTT. Its protein product is CAWSFQEWAFF.